A single sample gave rise to the 27 T cell receptor beta chains below, sequenced in a study of breast tumors, draining lymph nodes, adjacent tissues. TCRdb processed the multiplex PCR reads anew with MiXCR; each CDR3 protein has one entry. The sample lists some 170,000 distinct CDR3 sequences; roughly a third were seen once. Axillary draining lymph nodes of breast cancer patients supplied the node samples. Input material: axillary lymph node tissue. These receptors came from a female donor with breast cancer. Some clones in this sample may be carry-over from other donors' samples.

This clonotype was counted many times. V usage is TRBV2 and J usage is TRBJ1-6, with D unclear. Trimming stripped 2 bases from V and 0 bases from J, with 8 bases between. Germline loops: CDR1 SNHLY, CDR2 FYNNEI. The CDR3 spans 16 residues. The CDR3 here is CASSERISSYNSPLHF. DNA for the CDR3: TGTGCCAGCAGTGAACGGATAAGCTCCTATAATTCACCCCTCCACTTT.

A note on this clonotype: This may arise from a read error, as a much more abundant clone is one base away. This chain uses TRBV20-1 with TRBJ2-7, with 9 positions matching TRBD2. Germline V gene lookup returns CDR1 DFQATT and CDR2 SNEGSKA (reference sequence). CDR3 length: 14 amino acids. Trimming took 3 bases from V and 6 from J; bases not matched to a gene: 9. CDR3 residues: CSASLLAGHSEQYF. CDR3 in DNA: TGCAGTGCTAGCCTACTAGCGGGCCACTCCGAGCAGTACTTC.

The table lists this clonotype with a few counts. With a much larger clone just one base away, this may be a read error. V is TRBV20-1 and J is TRBJ2-1, with D unclear. Looked up from germline, CDR1 is DFQATT and CDR2 is SNEGSKA (reference sequence). The CDR3 spans 11 residues. CDR3 protein: CSATKNNEQSF. CDR3 sequence (DNA): TGCAGTGCCACGAAGAACAATGAGCAGTCCTTC.

This clonotype was found a few times. It may be a read error: a sequence one base away is much more abundant. The CDR3 DNA is TGTGCCAGCAGACCGGGACAGGGGGCGGTAGATACGCAGTATTTT. Translating it yields CASRPGQGAVDTQYF. The V and J genes are TRBV6-6 and TRBJ2-3; 12 positions agree with TRBD1. V gave up 6 bases and J gave up 5 bases; unmatched junction bases: 6. Germline CDR1 and CDR2: MNHNY and SVGAGI (reference sequence). The CDR3 sequence is 15 residues long.

This clonotype was recorded a few times. The chain employs TRBV3-1 and TRBJ2-3, with 8 bases matching TRBD2. Per germline, CDR1 LGHDT and CDR2 YNNKEL (reference sequence). The CDR3 spans 17 residues. With V trimmed by 0 bases and J by 4 bases, 9 bases remained unmatched. The CDR3 reads CASSQDFRAGAADTQYF. CDR3 nucleotides: TGTGCCAGCAGCCAAGATTTCCGAGCGGGGGCCGCAGATACGCAGTATTTT.

This clonotype was counted at least ten times. The CDR3 DNA reads TGCAGCGTTGGTGAGGGGCTGAACTATGGCTACACCTTC. Translated, it gives CSVGEGLNYGYTF. V gene TRBV29-1 combines with J gene TRBJ1-2; weak D call: TRBD1 (5 bases). From germline, CDR1 is SQVTM and CDR2 ANQGSEA. The CDR3 loop spans 13 amino acids. V shed 4 bases and J shed 2 bases, with 11 bases lying between them.

This clonotype appeared many times. The chain links TRBV24-1 to TRBJ2-5; no clear D gene. The length of the CDR3 is 12 residues. Germline CDR1 KGHDR, CDR2 SFDVKD. V was pared by 0 bases and J by 5 bases, with 3 bases between. The CDR3 region is CATSDLGETQYF. CDR3 nucleotide sequence: TGTGCCACCAGTGATTTGGGGGAGACCCAGTACTTC.

This clonotype was detected many times. V and J are TRBV5-1 and TRBJ1-2; perhaps TRBD1 as D (6 bases). V was shortened by 9 bases and J by 5 bases, with 11 bases between the two germline ends. Per the germline V gene, CDR1 is SGHRS and CDR2 is YFSETQ. There are 11 residues in the CDR3. The CDR3 coding sequence is TGCGCCATGTGGGGGCTGTATGGCTACACCTTC. It is translated as CAMWGLYGYTF.

This clonotype was seen at least ten times. The chain joins TRBV11-2 to TRBJ2-3; D call uncertain. Per germline, CDR1 SGHAT and CDR2 FQNNGV. The CDR3 totals 14 residues. Trimming left V 2 bases short and J 3 bases short, with 9 bases between. The CDR3 region has the DNA TGTGCCAGCAGCTTATTCTGGGGAACAGATACGCAGTATTTT. This translates into CASSLFWGTDTQYF.

In its sample, this clonotype was seen many times. The chain couples TRBV4-1 to TRBJ1-4; maybe TRBD1 (6 bases). Germline V CDR1 and CDR2: MGHRA, YSYEKL. Trimming cost V 4 bases and J 0 bases, with 12 bases left between them. The CDR3 is 16 amino acids. The CDR3 is CASSRDRTATNEKLFF. CDR3 nucleotides: TGCGCCAGCAGCCGAGATAGGACAGCAACTAATGAAAAACTGTTTTTT.

As to this clonotype: The conserved phenylalanine or tryptophan is not found at the CDR3 terminus, so this likely reflects a read error. This chain uses TRBV20-1 with TRBJ2-3, with a possible D match to TRBD1 (5 bases). This CDR3 region has 14 residues. V was pared by 6 bases and J by 0 bases, with 13 bases between. The V gene's germline CDR1 is DFQATT and CDR2 SNEGSKA (reference sequence). CDR3 loop: CSARVYLSTDTQYS. CDR3 DNA sequence: TGCAGTGCCAGGGTCTACCTTAGCACAGATACGCAGTATTCT.

This clonotype was counted ten times or more. The genes are TRBV7-8 and TRBJ1-2, with no clear D. Germline loops: CDR1 SGHVS, CDR2 FQNEAQ. V was trimmed by 5 bases and J by 1 base, leaving 14 bases between them. The CDR3 has 15 amino acids. CDR3 DNA: TGTGCCAGCAGCCCTCGTACCGTTCTTAACTATGGCTACACCTTC. Protein: CASSPRTVLNYGYTF.

Many counts were recorded for this clonotype. The chain recombines TRBV3-1 with TRBJ2-5; weak D call: TRBD1 (5 bases). Germline lookup yields CDR1 LGHDT and CDR2 YNNKEL (reference sequence). Trimming stripped 4 bases from V and 2 bases from J, with 8 bases between. The CDR3 spans 13 residues. CDR3 protein: CASSRAGQETQYF. The CDR3 nucleotides read TGTGCCAGCAGCCGGGCAGGGCAAGAGACCCAGTACTTC.

Concerning this clonotype: The germline gene is not matched at one end of the junction; a read error may be the cause. The gene calls are TRBV19 and TRBJ1-2; D not certain. This CDR3 has 16 amino acids. Germline-derived CDR1 and CDR2 are LNHDA and SQIVND (reference sequence). The CDR3 sequence: CAGSTSRSRQNYGYTF. Written as DNA, the CDR3 is TGCGCCGGTAGTACTTCCCGTAGTAGGCAGAACTATGGCTACACCTTC.

This clonotype occurred many times. A much larger clone differs from this one at a single base, so this may be a read error. The V and J genes are TRBV6-4 and TRBJ1-6; TRBD1 matches at 8 bases. Germline V gene sequence: CDR1 MRHNA, CDR2 SNTAGT. Trimming cost V 5 bases and J 10 bases; bases outside gene matches: 4. This CDR3 is built from 13 residues. The CDR3 coding sequence is TGTGCCAGCAGTCCCCAGGGGGCATCACCCCTCCACTTT. As protein: CASSPQGASPLHF.

On this clonotype: A much more abundant neighbour one base away suggests this may be a read error. The missing conserved phenylalanine or tryptophan at the end of this CDR3 makes a read error likely. This chain uses TRBV4-1 with TRBJ2-1; D is possibly TRBD2 (6 bases). With 3 bases removed from V and 4 bases from J, the gap between germline ends came to 16 bases. This CDR3 has 16 residues. Germline values: CDR1 MGHRA, CDR2 YSYEKL. DNA for the CDR3: TGCGCCAGCAGCCACCCCGCGCGGGACTCGTACAATGAGCAGTTCCTC. It codes for CASSHPARDSYNEQFL.

In regard to this clonotype: At one of its ends the junction is not consistent with the germline gene, which may arise from a read error. V and J are TRBV10-3 and TRBJ1-2; TRBD1 is a possible D gene (5 bases). CDR3 length: 16 amino acids. Looked up from germline, CDR1 is ENHRY and CDR2 is SYGVKD. The chain's CDR3 is CATSRTDRGAHYGYTF. CDR3 nucleotides: TGTGCCACCAGTCGGACTGACAGAGGAGCTCACTATGGCTACACCTTC.

This clonotype was seen repeatedly, ten times or more. The J gene is TRBJ2-2, the V gene TRBV9, with unresolved D. Looked up from germline, CDR1 is SGDLS and CDR2 is YYNGEE. The CDR3 spans 16 residues. The V gene lost 3 bases and the J gene lost 5 bases, with 17 bases spanning the gap. CDR3 sequence: CASSAPGLALTGELFF. The CDR3 DNA reads TGTGCCAGCAGCGCTCCCGGTTTAGCCCTGACCGGGGAGCTGTTTTTT. The full variable domain, with the rest looked up from reference TRBV9 and TRBJ2-2, is DSGVTQTPKHLITATGQRVTLRCSPRSGDLSVYWYQQSLDQGLQFLIQYYNGEERAKGNILERFSAQQFPDLHSELNLSSLELGDSALYFCASSAPGLALTGELFFGEGSRLTVL.

The V and J genes are TRBV12-3 or TRBV12-4 and TRBJ1-1; 8 bases are a match to TRBD1. This CDR3 spans 14 amino acids. V was pared by 6 bases and J by 0 bases, with 3 bases of the junction left unmatched. The CDR3 region is CASSGQGLNTEAFF. DNA of the CDR3: TGTGCCAGCAGCGGACAGGGTTTGAACACTGAAGCTTTCTTT.

This clonotype was seen only a few times. A read error may explain this, as a much larger clone is one base away. V gene TRBV6-1 combines with J gene TRBJ1-5; D is undetermined. The CDR3 is 16 amino acids. Trimming pared 5 bases from V and 0 bases from J, leaving 14 bases between. Germline-derived CDR1 and CDR2 are MNHNS and SASEGT. The chain's CDR3 is CASSHLSGDSNQPQHF. The CDR3 DNA reads as TGTGCCAGCAGTCACTTATCCGGAGATAGCAATCAGCCCCAGCATTTT.

V gene TRBV2 combines with J gene TRBJ2-7; D is unresolved. Deletions cut 1 base from V and 2 bases from J, with 3 bases between. This CDR3 is built from 12 residues. Germline V gene lookup returns CDR1 SNHLY and CDR2 FYNNEI. The CDR3 sequence: CASSEGAYEQYF. The CDR3 nucleotides read TGTGCCAGCAGTGAAGGTGCCTACGAGCAGTACTTC.

This clonotype was counted at least ten times. V is TRBV20-1 and J is TRBJ1-1; D is unclear. Trimming took off 3 bases at V and 0 bases at J, with 5 bases between the two ends. The CDR3 has 12 residues. Per the germline V gene, CDR1 is DFQATT and CDR2 is SNEGSKA (reference sequence). This CDR3 reads CSARFVNTEAFF. CDR3 bases: TGCAGTGCTAGGTTCGTGAACACTGAAGCTTTCTTT.

The chain has TRBV15 and TRBJ1-4; the D gene is possibly TRBD1 (6 bases). In germline, CDR1 is LNHNV, CDR2 YYDKDF (reference sequence). The V end lost 4 bases, the J end lost 10 bases, and 13 bases lay between the germline ends. The CDR3 covers 13 residues. CDR3 sequence reads: CATSIRQAGKLFF. DNA for the CDR3: TGTGCCACCAGCATTCGACAGGCTGGAAAACTGTTTTTT. Full variable domain (missing parts from reference TRBV15 and TRBJ1-4): DAMVIQNPRYQVTQFGKPVTLSCSQTLNHNVMYWYQQKSSQAPKLLFHYYDKDFNNEADTPDNFQSRRPNTSFCFLDIRSPGLGDTAMYLCATSIRQAGKLFFGSGTQLSVL.

The table lists this clonotype with a few counts. This may stem from a read error, because a much larger clone lies one nucleotide away. This chain links TRBV9 with TRBJ2-1; perhaps TRBD1 as D (6 bases). The CDR3 loop spans 14 amino acids. Germline V gives CDR1 SGDLS, CDR2 YYNGEE. The CDR3 nucleotides are TGTGCCAGCAGCGTCAGGGGATCCTACAATGAGCAGTCCTTC. It codes for CASSVRGSYNEQSF.

This clonotype occurred many times. The chain joins TRBV29-1 to TRBJ2-7; D possibly uses TRBD1 or TRBD2 (6 bases each). Trimming took off 5 bases at V and 6 bases at J, with 17 bases between the two ends. This CDR3 comprises 13 residues. Germline V gene sequence: CDR1 SQVTM, CDR2 ANQGSEA. The CDR3 DNA sequence: TGCAGCGTTTTGATGGGGGGCCGGAGCGAGCAGTACTTC. Its translation is CSVLMGGRSEQYF.

This clonotype was found a few times. The CDR3 is CASSLVRGPEAFF. The CDR3 DNA reads TGTGCCAGCAGCTTAGTCAGGGGCCCTGAAGCTTTCTTT. The gene calls are TRBV11-2 and TRBJ1-1, with a weak D call TRBD1 (6 bases). The V end was cut by 1 base, the J end by 6 bases, with 9 bases between. The CDR3 is 13 residues long. The germline V gene has CDR1 SGHAT and CDR2 FQNNGV.

This clonotype showed up many times. The chain links TRBV14 to TRBJ1-2; D not certain. Germline loops: CDR1 SGHDN, CDR2 FVKESK. The CDR3 runs 12 residues. The germline V and J ends were trimmed by 1 base and 9 bases, with 9 bases remaining between them. DNA for the CDR3: TGTGCCAGCAGCCAAGTTGGGGTTAGCTACACCTTC. Translation: CASSQVGVSYTF.